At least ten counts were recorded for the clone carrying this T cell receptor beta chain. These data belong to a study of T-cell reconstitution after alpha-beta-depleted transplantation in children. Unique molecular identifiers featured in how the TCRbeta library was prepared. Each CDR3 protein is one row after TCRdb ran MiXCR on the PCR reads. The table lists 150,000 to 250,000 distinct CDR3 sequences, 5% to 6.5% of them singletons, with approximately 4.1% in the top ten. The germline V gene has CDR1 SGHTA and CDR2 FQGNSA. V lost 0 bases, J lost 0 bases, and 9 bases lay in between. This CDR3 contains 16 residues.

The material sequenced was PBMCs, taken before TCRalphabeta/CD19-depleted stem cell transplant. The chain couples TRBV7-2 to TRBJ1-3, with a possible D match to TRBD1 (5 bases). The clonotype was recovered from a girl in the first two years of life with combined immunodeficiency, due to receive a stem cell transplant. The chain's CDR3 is CASSLAGLYSGNTIYF. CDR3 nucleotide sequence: TGTGCCAGCAGCTTAGCGGGGCTCTACTCTGGAAACACCATATATTTT.